This TCR beta chain stems from a study of OX40 agonist ivuxolimab in advanced cancers. Background on the study: Previous treatment with anti-PD-1, anti-PD-L1 or anti-CTLA-4 therapy was allowed; about 44% had received some. Study findings and constraints: CD4+ and CD8+ blood T cells expanded clonally by week 6 at 0.1 to 3.0 mg/kg.

Measured with immunoSEQ multiplex PCR; TCRdb has only the in-frame clones, and not every one. The repertoire holds 86,000 or so clones, with around 91% as singletons. A history of autoimmune disease or systemic immunosuppression excluded patients. About this clone itself: Its antigen is currently unknown.

The clonotype originates from an adult with an advanced solid tumor such as melanoma, head and neck, liver or kidney cancer. This specimen consisted of CD4+ or CD8+ T cells sorted from blood, obtained in a trial of the OX40 agonist ivuxolimab.

This CDR3 reads CASSQSRAQNEKLFF. In DNA form, the CDR3 reads TGTGCCAGCAGCCAATCGAGGGCCCAAAATGAAAAACTGTTTTTT. The genes are TRBV16 and TRBJ1-4; D is ambiguous. Trimming took 0 bases from V and 5 from J, leaving 10 bases between them. This CDR3 has 15 amino acids. Germline CDR1 is KGHSY and CDR2 is FQNENV. The complete variable domain, with remaining parts taken from reference TRBV16 and TRBJ1-4, reads GEEVAQTPKHLVRGEGQKAKLYCAPIKGHSYVFWYQQVLKNEFKFLISFQNENVFDETGMPKERFSAKCLPNSPCSLEIQATKLEDSAVYFCASSQSRAQNEKLFFGSGTQLSVL.